Included here is one TCR beta chain sequence, with context. The antigen remains undetermined. V was shortened by 0 bases and J by 5 bases, with 5 bases between the two germline ends. The CDR3 is made up of 13 amino acids. The germline CDR1 and CDR2 sequences are WNHNN and SYGVQD (reference sequence). The data derive from a study of cytomegalovirus exposure and HLA in healthy donors. Study-level background: Tens of millions of unique TCR sequences came from HLA-typed donors in an early release. Regarding the study as a whole: Presence/absence comparisons presumed near-even sequencing depth among donors. It is likely that the observed cluster of highly shared sequence variants was a sequencing artifact.

PCR employed 60 Vbeta and 13 Jbeta primers. Measured with immunoSEQ multiplex PCR; TCRdb has only the in-frame clones, and not every one. The table includes some 91,000 clones, about 75% detected once. Donors counted as nominally healthy when sampled, yet unrecorded immune exposures were likely. This receptor was obtained from a man aged 35 to 55 in good health and CMV-seropositive. Sequenced: PBMCs. This chain connects TRBV10-1 to TRBJ2-1; no reliable D call. The DNA for the CDR3 is TGCGCCAGCAGTGAGTCCCCAGACAATGAGCAGTTCTTC. Translating gives CASSESPDNEQFF.